The clone carrying this T cell receptor (beta chain) was seen a few times. Its antigen is not identified. Germline V gene data show CDR1 as SGHKS and CDR2 as YYEKEE (reference sequence). The CDR3 runs 16 residues. The V and J ends lost 0 bases and 3 bases, in that order; junction bases with no gene match: 3. This entry belongs to a study of CD8 T cells in ankylosing spondylitis. Overall study results and limits: Certain motif variants had earlier been reported in reactive arthritis synovial fluid and blood.

Each CDR3 protein gets one entry after TCRdb re-called the 5' RACE reads with MiXCR. Of some 200,000 distinct CDR3 sequences listed, around a quarter were seen once; the top ten hold just over 6.5%. The chain carries TRBV5-5 and TRBJ2-4; 10 bases are shared with TRBD1. The material sequenced was blood, either unsorted or a sorted T cell fraction (not recorded which). The clonotype comes from a male donor with ankylosing spondylitis or in good health (not recorded which). CDR3 bases: TGTGCCAGCAGCTTGGGACAGGGGGCAGGCAAAAACATTCAGTACTTC. It specifies CASSLGQGAGKNIQYF.